A single sample gave rise to the 30 T cell receptor beta chains below, sequenced in a study of radiation and T cells in renal cell carcinoma. Time point given: baseline pretreatment blood. The treatment is: 15 Gy SBRT to primary tumor, nephrectomy 4 weeks later. The method was immunoSEQ multiplex PCR; TCRdb's version includes in-frame clones alone and lacks a portion of them. Here the sample spans 55,000 to 65,000 clones, 60% to 85% being singletons. The material sequenced was blood, taken from a patient whose treatment included radiotherapy and nephrectomy. The receptors come from a man in his 60s with renal cell carcinoma.

This clone rates as medium-sized. The rearrangement joins TRBV6-6 to TRBJ1-2; no firm D call. CDR3 length equals 13 residues. V dropped 5 bases and J dropped 2 bases, with 9 bases sitting between them. The germline gives CDR1 MNHNY, CDR2 SVGAGI (reference sequence). The DNA for the CDR3 is TGTGCCAGCAGTCCCGGGATCAACTATGGCTACACCTTC. This sequence encodes CASSPGINYGYTF.

This chain connects TRBV9 to TRBJ2-3; 9 nucleotides match TRBD2. The CDR3 spans 16 residues. CDR1 is SGDLS and CDR2 is YYNGEE in the germline V gene. V gave up 0 bases and J gave up 7 bases; unmatched junction bases: 9. The CDR3 loop reads CASSVGASGIANTQYF. The CDR3 DNA reads as TGTGCCAGCAGCGTAGGAGCTAGCGGGATAGCGAATACGCAGTATTTT.

The count of this clone is one. The chain has TRBV7-9 and TRBJ1-1; tentative D call: TRBD1 (5 bases). Germline V CDR1 and CDR2: SEHNR, FQNEAQ (reference sequence). The V end lost 4 bases, the J end lost 4 bases, and 13 bases lay between the germline ends. The CDR3 runs to 14 residues. CDR3 nucleotides: TGTGCCAGCAGCTCCAGGGAGAGGGGCACTGAAGCTTTCTTT. This codes for CASSSRERGTEAFF.

DNA for the CDR3: TGCGCCAGCAGCCCAGGGGGCGGGACTGAAGCTTTCTTT. Translating it yields CASSPGGGTEAFF. This chain connects TRBV5-1 to TRBJ1-1; 8 bases agree with TRBD1. Losses at the gene ends were 4 bases for V and 5 bases for J; bases not matched to a gene: 4. The CDR3 extends over 13 amino acids. CDR1 is SGHRS, CDR2 YFSETQ, per germline.

This chain joins TRBV7-9 and TRBJ2-2; D uncertain. The CDR3 extends over 14 amino acids. The germline V gene encodes CDR1 SEHNR and CDR2 FQNEAQ (reference sequence). V lost 8 bases and J lost 2, with 12 bases in between. The CDR3 sequence is CASLGHYNTGELFF. The DNA of the CDR3 is TGTGCCAGCCTCGGGCACTATAACACCGGGGAGCTGTTTTTT.

In this sample, this clone turned up once. Other nucleotide sequences from this sample produce the same CDR3. This chain joins TRBV29-1 and TRBJ1-2; a weak D match, TRBD1 (6 bases). V shed 7 bases and J shed 4 bases, with 16 bases lying between them. The CDR3 covers 13 residues. Germline values: CDR1 SQVTM, CDR2 ANQGSEA. DNA of the CDR3: TGCAGCGCCTCCTCCGGGACACTCTATGGCTACACCTTC. It encodes CSASSGTLYGYTF.

This clone was counted a few times. This chain joins TRBV2 and TRBJ2-7, with a weak D call TRBD1 (6 bases). Per the germline V gene, CDR1 is SNHLY and CDR2 is FYNNEI. The CDR3 covers 14 residues. V was clipped by 6 bases and J by 4 bases, with 16 bases between them. Here the CDR3 DNA reads TGTGCCAGCAGACGGACAGTGTTGGGGTACGAGCAGTACGTC. It translates to CASRRTVLGYEQYV.

This clone was counted between two and nine times. The chain employs TRBV30 and TRBJ1-1, with D perhaps matching TRBD1 (5 bases). The CDR3 runs to 13 residues. The ends were cut back, 7 bases at V and 0 bases at J, with 12 bases in the middle. The germline V gene has CDR1 GTSNPN and CDR2 SVGIG (reference sequence). CDR3 sequence: CAFDSRVNTEAFF. Written as DNA, the CDR3 is TGTGCCTTTGACAGTCGGGTGAACACTGAAGCTTTCTTT.

The chain employs TRBV5-1 and TRBJ2-3; no clear D gene. The CDR3 runs to 15 residues. V gave up 7 bases and J gave up 1 base, with 16 bases separating them. Germline CDR1 and CDR2: SGHRS and YFSETQ. The CDR3 coding sequence is TGCGCCAGCCTAGGTGTGGTAGCCGGCACAGATACGCAGTATTTT. Protein product: CASLGVVAGTDTQYF.

The genes are TRBV30 and TRBJ1-6; 7 bases are a match to TRBD1. This CDR3 is built from 13 residues. V gave up 5 bases and J gave up 7 bases; unmatched junction bases: 5. Germline CDR1 is GTSNPN and CDR2 is SVGIG (reference sequence). In DNA form, the CDR3 reads TGTGCCTGGGTGGGGACAGTAAATTCACCCCTCCACTTT. This encodes CAWVGTVNSPLHF.

The V gene is TRBV7-8, the J gene TRBJ2-7; 7 nucleotides agree with TRBD1. Trimming at V came to 5 bases and at J to 1 base, leaving 2 bases not matched to a gene. The CDR3 length is 13 residues. The V gene's germline CDR1 is SGHVS and CDR2 FQNEAQ. For the CDR3, the DNA is TGTGCCAGCAGCCAGGACAGGTCCTACGAGCAGTACGTC. This gives the protein CASSQDRSYEQYV.

There are a few counts of this clone. CDR3 sequence (DNA): TGTGCCAGCAGTTCGGACATGGAGGCTAACTATGGCTACACCTTC. Residues: CASSSDMEANYGYTF. This rearrangement joins TRBV6-5 to TRBJ1-2, with D possibly matching TRBD1 (5 bases). V shed 4 bases and J shed 0 bases, with 12 bases lying between them. The CDR3 has 15 amino acids. Germline V lookup: CDR1 MNHEY, CDR2 SVGAGI.

This clone was detected a few times. The CDR3 is CASSLQGANYNEQFF. CDR3 in DNA: TGTGCCAGCAGCTTACAGGGGGCAAACTACAATGAGCAGTTCTTC. This chain links TRBV11-2 with TRBJ2-1, with 8 positions matching TRBD1. From germline, CDR1 is SGHAT and CDR2 FQNNGV. The CDR3 covers 15 residues. V lost 2 bases, J lost 3 bases, and 3 bases stayed unmatched.

The rearrangement links TRBV2 to TRBJ2-5, with 9 nucleotides matching TRBD2. The CDR3 runs 13 residues. Germline V gives CDR1 SNHLY, CDR2 FYNNEI. Losses at the gene ends were 7 bases for V and 7 bases for J; bases not matched to a gene: 7. CDR3 region: CASTSGAPLTQYF. CDR3 in DNA: TGTGCCAGCACTAGCGGGGCCCCACTGACCCAGTACTTC.

This clone appeared a few times. V gene TRBV6-1 combines with J gene TRBJ1-1; D remains unclear. CDR1 is MNHNS and CDR2 is SASEGT in the germline V gene. Trimming took 2 bases from V and 1 from J, leaving 20 bases between them. The CDR3 covers 18 residues. The CDR3 bases are TGTGCCAGCAGTGAATTCCCGCAGGCCGTTGGCGGGAACACTGAAGCTTTCTTT. It codes for CASSEFPQAVGGNTEAFF.

The chain carries TRBV28 and TRBJ2-1, with 7 bases matching TRBD2. V lost 9 bases to trimming and J lost 8 bases; unmatched junction nucleotides: 10. CDR1 and CDR2 from the germline V gene are MDHEN and SYDVKM. CDR3 size: 13 residues. The DNA of the CDR3 is TGTGCCAGTTTAAAGCGGGGTTTGGATGAGCAGTTCTTC. The encoded protein is CASLKRGLDEQFF.

The V call is TRBV6-1, the J call TRBJ1-4; no definite D call. With 7 bases removed from V and 8 bases from J, the gap between germline ends came to 5 bases. The CDR3 spans 10 residues. Per the germline V gene, CDR1 is MNHNS and CDR2 is SASEGT. The CDR3 loop reads CASTGEKLFF. CDR3 DNA sequence: TGTGCCAGCACGGGAGAAAAACTGTTTTTT.

This clone was seen more than once but under ten times. V is TRBV4-3 and J is TRBJ1-2; D possibly corresponds to TRBD1 (6 bases). Germline loops: CDR1 LGHNA, CDR2 YSLEER. This CDR3 has 16 residues. Trimming cost V 4 bases and J 5 bases, with 20 bases left between them. The CDR3 DNA follows: TGCGCCAGCAGCCCGGAAATTGGGGGCGTAAGGTATGGCTACACCTTC. Its protein is CASSPEIGGVRYGYTF.

This clone showed up just a few times. The chain is built from TRBV2 and TRBJ2-1, with D possibly matching TRBD2 (6 bases). There are 15 residues in the CDR3. Trimming removed 3 bases from V and 8 bases from J, with 17 bases in between. CDR1 is SNHLY, CDR2 FYNNEI, per germline. Here the CDR3 DNA reads TGTGCCAGCAGTGATGTAGCGGCCCAAAACGATGAGCAGTTCTTC. Translating it yields CASSDVAAQNDEQFF.

This clone showed up just a few times. The rearrangement links TRBV9 to TRBJ2-1; D is perhaps TRBD2 (5 bases). CDR3 length: 13 amino acids. V lost 2 bases and J lost 7, with 10 bases in between. Germline V gene sequence: CDR1 SGDLS, CDR2 YYNGEE. CDR3 protein: CASSVGRGNEQFF. The CDR3 coding sequence is TGTGCCAGCAGCGTCGGTCGAGGGAATGAGCAGTTCTTC. Full variable domain (outside the CDR3, taken from reference TRBV9 and TRBJ2-1): DSGVTQTPKHLITATGQRVTLRCSPRSGDLSVYWYQQSLDQGLQFLIQYYNGEERAKGNILERFSAQQFPDLHSELNLSSLELGDSALYFCASSVGRGNEQFFGPGTRLTVL.

J is TRBJ1-4 and V is TRBV19, with unresolved D. The CDR3 runs 14 residues. V lost 3 bases and J 3 bases, leaving 8 bases between the germline ends. Germline values: CDR1 LNHDA, CDR2 SQIVND (reference sequence). This CDR3 is CASSMPGPNEKLFF. In nucleotides, the CDR3 is TGTGCCAGTAGTATGCCCGGGCCTAATGAAAAACTGTTTTTT.

J is TRBJ2-7 and V is TRBV6-1; D is unclear. Germline V lookup: CDR1 MNHNS, CDR2 SASEGT. Trimming took 0 bases from V and 3 from J, leaving 6 bases between them. The CDR3 is 13 amino acids. CDR3 DNA: TGTGCCAGCAGTGAAGCGCAGTTCTACGAGCAGTACGTC. Residues: CASSEAQFYEQYV.

The chain joins TRBV14 to TRBJ2-3; 11 bases agree with TRBD2. The CDR3 is made up of 18 amino acids. V gave up 2 bases and J gave up 6 bases; unmatched junction bases: 13. Germline V gene data show CDR1 as SGHDN and CDR2 as FVKESK. The CDR3 loop reads CASSQYTRYSGRDDTQYF. The CDR3 nucleotides read TGTGCCAGCAGCCAATATACTCGTTATAGCGGGAGGGACGATACGCAGTATTTT.

The CDR3 nucleotides read TGCGCCAGCAGCCGGGAGGGACAGCACACTGAAGCTTTCTTT. This encodes CASSREGQHTEAFF. The V and J genes are TRBV5-1 and TRBJ1-1; 7 bases are a match to TRBD1. Germline V CDR1 and CDR2: SGHRS, YFSETQ. This CDR3 is 14 amino acids long. With 4 bases clipped from V and 3 bases from J, the junction kept 6 bases outside the gene matches.

Remarks on this clone: At the DNA level, this CDR3 is encoded by other sequences in the same sample as well. The chain employs TRBV6-5 and TRBJ1-5; D call uncertain. Germline CDR1 reads MNHEY; CDR2 reads SVGAGI. The CDR3 is made up of 13 amino acids. V lost 2 bases, J lost 4 bases, and 6 bases lay in between. The CDR3 here is CASSYGRNQPQHF. The CDR3 DNA follows: TGTGCCAGCAGTTACGGGAGGAATCAGCCCCAGCATTTT.

Regarding this clone: Different DNA sequences within this sample yield the same CDR3. The rearrangement links TRBV2 to TRBJ1-1; D ambiguous. Trimming took off 2 bases at V and 2 bases at J, with 6 bases between the two ends. Germline V gives CDR1 SNHLY, CDR2 FYNNEI. This CDR3 spans 13 amino acids. CDR3 DNA: TGTGCCAGCAGTGAACAAGTTAACACTGAAGCTTTCTTT. This encodes CASSEQVNTEAFF.

This clone was seen a few times. The chain recombines TRBV7-9 with TRBJ1-1; TRBD1 is a possible D gene (6 bases). This CDR3 has 13 amino acids. CDR1 and CDR2 (germline): SEHNR, FQNEAQ (reference sequence). V lost 5 bases and J lost 6, with 13 bases in between. DNA for the CDR3: TGTGCCAGCAGCCCCGGCCGGACAGCTGAAGCTTTCTTT. Protein product: CASSPGRTAEAFF.

The chain employs TRBV28 and TRBJ1-4; D is uncertain. Per the germline V gene, CDR1 is MDHEN and CDR2 is SYDVKM. CDR3 length: 12 amino acids. V was pared by 4 bases and J by 10 bases, with 10 bases between. The CDR3 DNA follows: TGTGCCAGCAGTTCTAATAGGGCAAAACTGTTTTTT. This encodes CASSSNRAKLFF.

The chain joins TRBV27 to TRBJ2-1; unclear D gene. The V end was cut by 3 bases, the J end by 2 bases, with 11 bases between. The CDR3 is 15 amino acids. CDR1 and CDR2 (germline): MNHEY, SMNVEV (reference sequence). CDR3 bases: TGTGCCAGCAGTTTTAGGGCAGTAGCCTACAATGAGCAGTTCTTC. It encodes CASSFRAVAYNEQFF.

The chain carries TRBV7-9 and TRBJ1-5; D call uncertain. The CDR3 runs to 12 residues. The germline gives CDR1 SEHNR, CDR2 FQNEAQ (reference sequence). Trimming took 7 bases from V and 3 from J, leaving 7 bases between them. The CDR3 nucleotides are TGTGCCAGCACCCAGGCCAATCAGCCCCAGCATTTT. Its protein is CASTQANQPQHF.